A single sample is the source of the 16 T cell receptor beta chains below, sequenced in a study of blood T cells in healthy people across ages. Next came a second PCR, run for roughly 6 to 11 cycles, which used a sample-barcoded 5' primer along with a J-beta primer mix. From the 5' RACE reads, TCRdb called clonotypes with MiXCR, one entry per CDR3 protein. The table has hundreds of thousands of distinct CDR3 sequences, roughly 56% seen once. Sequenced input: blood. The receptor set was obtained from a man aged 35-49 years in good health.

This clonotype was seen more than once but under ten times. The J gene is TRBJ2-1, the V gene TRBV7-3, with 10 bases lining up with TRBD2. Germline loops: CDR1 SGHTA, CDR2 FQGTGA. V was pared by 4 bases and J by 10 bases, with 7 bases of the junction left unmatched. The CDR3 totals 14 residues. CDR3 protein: CASSSNPGLAEQFF. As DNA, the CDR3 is TGTGCCAGCAGCTCCAATCCGGGACTAGCGGAGCAGTTCTTC.

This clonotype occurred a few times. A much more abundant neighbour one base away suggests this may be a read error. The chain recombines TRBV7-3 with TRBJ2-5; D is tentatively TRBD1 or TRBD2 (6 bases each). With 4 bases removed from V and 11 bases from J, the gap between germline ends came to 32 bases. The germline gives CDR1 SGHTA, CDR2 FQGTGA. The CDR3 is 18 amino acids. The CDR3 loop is CASSSNRDSRDGYNEQYF. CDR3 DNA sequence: TGTGCCAGCAGCTCAAACAGGGACTCCCGGGATGGCTACAATGAGCAGTACTTC.

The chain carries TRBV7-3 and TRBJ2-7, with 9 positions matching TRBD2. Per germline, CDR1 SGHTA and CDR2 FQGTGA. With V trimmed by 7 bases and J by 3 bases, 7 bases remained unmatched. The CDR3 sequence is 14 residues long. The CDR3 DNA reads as TGTGCCAGCACCCAGGCGGGAGGGCACTACGAGCAGTACTTC. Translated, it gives CASTQAGGHYEQYF.

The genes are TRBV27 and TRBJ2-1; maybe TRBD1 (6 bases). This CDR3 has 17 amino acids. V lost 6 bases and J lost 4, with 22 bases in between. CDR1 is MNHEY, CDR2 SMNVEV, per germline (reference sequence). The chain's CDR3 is CASRPGQHNDDYNEQFF. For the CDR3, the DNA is TGTGCCAGCAGGCCCGGACAGCACAACGACGATTACAATGAGCAGTTCTTC.

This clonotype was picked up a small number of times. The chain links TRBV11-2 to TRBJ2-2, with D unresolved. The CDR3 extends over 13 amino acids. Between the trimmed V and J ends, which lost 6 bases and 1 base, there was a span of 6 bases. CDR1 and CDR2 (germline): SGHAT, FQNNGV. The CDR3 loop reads CASSPLNTGELFF. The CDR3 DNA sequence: TGTGCCAGCAGTCCCCTGAACACCGGGGAGCTGTTTTTT.

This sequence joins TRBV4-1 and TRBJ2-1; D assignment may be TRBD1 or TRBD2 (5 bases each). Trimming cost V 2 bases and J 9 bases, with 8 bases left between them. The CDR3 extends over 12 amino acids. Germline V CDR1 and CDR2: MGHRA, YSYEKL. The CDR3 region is CASSQKGTEQFF. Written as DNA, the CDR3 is TGCGCCAGCAGCCAAAAAGGGACTGAGCAGTTCTTC.

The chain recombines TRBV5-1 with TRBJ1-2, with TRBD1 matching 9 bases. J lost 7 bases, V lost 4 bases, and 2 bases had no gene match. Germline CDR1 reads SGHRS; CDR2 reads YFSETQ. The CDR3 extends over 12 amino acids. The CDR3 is CASSGDRVGYTF. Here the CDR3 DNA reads TGCGCCAGCAGCGGGGACAGGGTTGGCTACACCTTC.

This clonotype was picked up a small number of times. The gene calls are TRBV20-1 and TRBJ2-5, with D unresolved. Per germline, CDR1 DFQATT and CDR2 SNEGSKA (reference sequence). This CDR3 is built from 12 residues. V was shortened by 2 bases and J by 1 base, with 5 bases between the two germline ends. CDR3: CSARFIQETQYF. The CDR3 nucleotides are TGCAGTGCTAGATTCATCCAAGAGACCCAGTACTTC.

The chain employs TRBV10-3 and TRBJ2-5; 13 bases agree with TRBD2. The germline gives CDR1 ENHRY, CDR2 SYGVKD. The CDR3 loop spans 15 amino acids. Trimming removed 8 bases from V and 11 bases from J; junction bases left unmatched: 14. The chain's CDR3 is CAIQGTSGGDNEQYF. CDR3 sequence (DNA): TGTGCCATCCAGGGAACTAGCGGGGGGGACAATGAGCAGTACTTC.

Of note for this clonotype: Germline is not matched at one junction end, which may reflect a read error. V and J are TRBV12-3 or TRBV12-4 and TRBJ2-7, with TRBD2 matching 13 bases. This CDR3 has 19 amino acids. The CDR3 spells CGSSSYARTSGGNYNEQYF. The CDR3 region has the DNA TGTGGCAGCAGTTCCTATGCCCGGACTAGCGGGGGTAACTACAATGAGCAGTACTTC.

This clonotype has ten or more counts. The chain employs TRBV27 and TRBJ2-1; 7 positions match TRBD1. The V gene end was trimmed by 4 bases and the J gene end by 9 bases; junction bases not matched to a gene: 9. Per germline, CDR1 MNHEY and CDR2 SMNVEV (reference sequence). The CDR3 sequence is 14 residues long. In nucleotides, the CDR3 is TGTGCCAGCAGTTCGGATAGACAGGGCATTGAGCAGTTCTTC. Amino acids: CASSSDRQGIEQFF.

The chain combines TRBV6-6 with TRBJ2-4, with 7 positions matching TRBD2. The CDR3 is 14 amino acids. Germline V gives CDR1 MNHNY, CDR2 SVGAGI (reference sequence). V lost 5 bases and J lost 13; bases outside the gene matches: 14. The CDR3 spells CASSNRAPAGEQYF. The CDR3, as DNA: TGTGCCAGCAGTAACCGGGCACCCGCGGGGGAGCAGTACTTC.

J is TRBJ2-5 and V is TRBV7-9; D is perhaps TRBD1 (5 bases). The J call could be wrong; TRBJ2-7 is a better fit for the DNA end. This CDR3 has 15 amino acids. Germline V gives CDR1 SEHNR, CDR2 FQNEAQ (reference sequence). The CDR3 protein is CASSLVLQDLYEQYF. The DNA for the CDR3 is TGTGCCAGCAGCTTAGTATTACAGGATCTTTACGAGCAGTACTTC.

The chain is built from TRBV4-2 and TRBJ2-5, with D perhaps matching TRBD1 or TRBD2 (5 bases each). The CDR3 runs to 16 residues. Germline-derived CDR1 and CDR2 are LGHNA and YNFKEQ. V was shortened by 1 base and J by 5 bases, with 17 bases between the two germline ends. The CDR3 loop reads CASSQGDVKTGETQYF. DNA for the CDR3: TGTGCCAGCAGCCAAGGGGACGTGAAGACCGGGGAGACCCAGTACTTC.

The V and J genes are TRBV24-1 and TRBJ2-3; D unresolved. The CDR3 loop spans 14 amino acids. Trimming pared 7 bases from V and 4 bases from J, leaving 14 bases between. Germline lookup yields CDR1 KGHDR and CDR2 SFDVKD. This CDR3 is CATSDGIRSDTQYF. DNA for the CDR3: TGTGCCACCAGCGATGGTATTCGATCAGATACGCAGTATTTT.

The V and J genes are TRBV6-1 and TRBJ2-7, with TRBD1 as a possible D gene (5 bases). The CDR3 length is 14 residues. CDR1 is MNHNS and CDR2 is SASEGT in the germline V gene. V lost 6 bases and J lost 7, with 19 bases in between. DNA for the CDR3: TGTGCCAGCAGAATGGCCCAGGGTTTCTGGGAGCAGTACTTC. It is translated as CASRMAQGFWEQYF.